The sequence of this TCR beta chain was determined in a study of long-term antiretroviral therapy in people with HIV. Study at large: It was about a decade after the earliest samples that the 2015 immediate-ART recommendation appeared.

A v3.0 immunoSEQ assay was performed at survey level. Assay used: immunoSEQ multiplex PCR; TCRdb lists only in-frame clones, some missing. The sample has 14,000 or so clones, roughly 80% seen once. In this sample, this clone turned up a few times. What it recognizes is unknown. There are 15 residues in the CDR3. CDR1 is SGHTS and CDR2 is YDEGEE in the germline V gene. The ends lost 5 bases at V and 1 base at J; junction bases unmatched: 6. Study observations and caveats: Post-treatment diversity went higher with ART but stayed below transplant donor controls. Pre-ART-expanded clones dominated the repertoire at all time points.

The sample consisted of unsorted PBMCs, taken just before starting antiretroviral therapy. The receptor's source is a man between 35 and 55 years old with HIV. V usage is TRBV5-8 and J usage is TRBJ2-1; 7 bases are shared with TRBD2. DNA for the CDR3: TGTGCCAGCAGGGTTAGCGGGTCATCCTACAATGAGCAGTTCTTC. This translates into CASRVSGSSYNEQFF.